The rows below give T cell receptor beta chains drawn from one sample of a study of blood T cell repertoires in COVID-19. The repertoire was sequenced with immunoSEQ multiplex PCR; TCRdb's copy has only in-frame clones and lacks some. The sample records some 170,000 clones, roughly 88% being singletons. Sequenced material: PBMCs or T cells enriched from blood (not recorded which). The receptor set was obtained from a man aged 45 to 65 who had recovered from COVID-19. Both conserved end residues are part of each CDR3. The D gene is left open where the match is weak. Clone sizes are given selectively: once, few, many, or a class where the clone is expanded.

V: TRBV25-1; J: TRBJ2-7; size: -; D: -; CDR3: CASTSGAGDEQYF; DNA: TGTGCCAGCACCTCAGGGGCGGGAGACGAGCAGTACTTC
V: TRBV24-1; J: TRBJ2-3; size: -; D: -; CDR3: CATGISAIRGDTQYF; DNA: TGTGCCACCGGCATCTCGGCGATTAGAGGAGATACGCAGTATTTT
V: TRBV14; J: TRBJ1-6; size: -; D: -; CDR3: CASSTQGAGNSPLHF; DNA: TGTGCCAGCAGCACGCAAGGAGCTGGGAATTCACCCCTCCACTTT
V: TRBV18; J: TRBJ2-7; size: few; D: -; CDR3: CASSLNQGSDEQYF; DNA: TGTGCCAGCTCCTTAAATCAGGGGAGCGACGAGCAGTACTTC
V: TRBV7-9; J: TRBJ1-1; size: -; D: TRBD1; CDR3: CASSSPGQTEAFF; DNA: TGTGCCAGCAGCTCGCCGGGACAGACTGAAGCTTTCTTT
V: TRBV2; J: TRBJ1-2; size: -; D: TRBD1; CDR3: CASREDRAGGYTF; DNA: TGTGCCAGCAGAGAGGACAGGGCCGGTGGCTACACCTTC
V: TRBV12-3/TRBV12-4; J: TRBJ1-2; size: -; D: -; CDR3: CASRDTRGYGYTF; DNA: TGTGCCAGCAGAGACACGCGGGGCTATGGCTACACCTTC
V: TRBV27; J: TRBJ2-1; size: -; D: -; CDR3: CASSLSGRGDEQFF; DNA: TGTGCCAGCAGTTTATCGGGCAGGGGTGATGAGCAGTTCTTC
V: TRBV10-1; J: TRBJ1-1; size: -; D: -; CDR3: CASSPARGRVTEAFF; DNA: TGCGCCAGCAGCCCCGCCAGAGGGCGGGTCACTGAAGCTTTCTTT
V: TRBV30; J: TRBJ1-5; size: -; D: -; CDR3: CAWGPGLSNQPQHF; DNA: TGTGCCTGGGGACCGGGACTTAGCAATCAGCCCCAGCATTTT
V: TRBV6-5; J: TRBJ1-5; size: once; D: -; CDR3: CASSYRIGVDQPQHF; DNA: TGTGCCAGCAGTTATAGAATTGGTGTAGATCAGCCCCAGCATTTT
V: TRBV2; J: TRBJ1-6; size: -; D: TRBD1; CDR3: CASSAGGQGTKNSPLHF; DNA: TGTGCCAGCAGTGCAGGGGGACAGGGAACGAAGAATTCACCCCTCCACTTT
V: TRBV2; J: TRBJ1-5; size: few; D: TRBD1; CDR3: CASRPGQGTQPQHF; DNA: TGTGCCAGCAGACCGGGACAGGGGACTCAGCCCCAGCATTTT
V: TRBV3-1/TRBV3-2; J: TRBJ2-2; size: -; D: TRBD2; CDR3: CASSQAGLASAGELFF; DNA: TGTGCCAGCAGCCAAGCAGGACTAGCTTCCGCCGGGGAGCTGTTTTTT
V: TRBV14; J: TRBJ2-2; size: -; D: TRBD1; CDR3: CASSQWTGGGTGELFF; DNA: TGTGCCAGCAGCCAATGGACAGGGGGAGGAACCGGGGAGCTGTTTTTT
V: TRBV5-1; J: TRBJ2-3; size: -; D: TRBD1; CDR3: CASSPGQGGTDTQYF; DNA: TGCGCCAGCAGCCCGGGACAGGGTGGCACAGATACGCAGTATTTT
V: TRBV7-9; J: TRBJ2-3; size: once; D: -; CDR3: CASSLARTSSTDTQYF; DNA: TGTGCCAGCAGCTTAGCCCGGACTTCTAGCACAGATACGCAGTATTTT
V: TRBV11-2; J: TRBJ2-7; size: -; D: -; CDR3: CASSLVRVEQYF; DNA: TGTGCCAGCAGCTTAGTGAGGGTCGAGCAGTACTTC
V: TRBV12-3/TRBV12-4; J: TRBJ2-5; size: -; D: -; CDR3: CASSQSSSPQYF; DNA: TGTGCCAGCAGCCAGTCTAGCTCTCCCCAGTACTTC
V: TRBV14; J: TRBJ2-7; size: -; D: -; CDR3: CASSQAQASYEQYF; DNA: TGTGCCAGCAGCCAAGCCCAGGCCTCTTACGAGCAGTACTTC
V: TRBV19; J: TRBJ1-1; size: once; D: TRBD1; CDR3: CASTPHRGNTEAFF; DNA: TGTGCCAGTACCCCACACAGGGGGAACACTGAAGCTTTCTTT
V: TRBV9; J: TRBJ2-6; size: -; D: TRBD1; CDR3: CASSPGTASGANVLTF; DNA: TGTGCCAGCAGCCCCGGGACAGCCTCTGGGGCCAACGTCCTGACTTTC
V: TRBV3-1/TRBV3-2; J: TRBJ2-2; size: -; D: TRBD2; CDR3: CASSHGTSGTGELFF; DNA: TGTGCCAGCAGCCACGGGACTAGCGGGACCGGGGAGCTGTTTTTT
V: TRBV5-4; J: TRBJ1-1; size: -; D: TRBD1; CDR3: CASSGAGTGYEAFF; DNA: TGTGCCAGCAGCGGCGCCGGGACAGGGTATGAAGCTTTCTTT
V: TRBV7-2; J: TRBJ1-3; size: -; D: -; CDR3: CASSFESSGNTIYF; DNA: TGTGCCAGCAGCTTTGAGAGCTCTGGAAACACCATATATTTT
V: TRBV7-9; J: TRBJ2-1; size: once; D: -; CDR3: CASSLELQAGGYNEQFF; DNA: TGTGCCAGCAGCTTAGAACTTCAGGCAGGGGGGTACAATGAGCAGTTCTTC
V: TRBV10-1; J: TRBJ2-1; size: -; D: TRBD2; CDR3: CASSEHSGGVDEQFF; DNA: TGCGCCAGCAGTGAGCATAGCGGGGGAGTAGATGAGCAGTTCTTC
V: TRBV5-1; J: TRBJ2-7; size: -; D: -; CDR3: CASSSSAATGYEQYF; DNA: TGCGCCAGCAGCTCCTCCGCGGCCACAGGCTACGAGCAGTACTTC
V: TRBV3-1/TRBV3-2; J: TRBJ1-1; size: -; D: -; CDR3: CASSQDVGGGTEAFF; DNA: TGTGCCAGCAGCCAAGATGTGGGCGGGGGCACTGAAGCTTTCTTT
V: TRBV11-2; J: TRBJ2-1; size: -; D: TRBD2; CDR3: CASSPDPRGNNNEQFF; DNA: TGTGCCAGCAGCCCAGACCCGCGGGGGAACAACAATGAGCAGTTCTTC
V: TRBV4-1; J: TRBJ1-2; size: -; D: -; CDR3: CASSQEGARTNYGYTF; DNA: TGCGCCAGCAGCCAAGAGGGCGCCAGAACTAACTATGGCTACACCTTC
V: TRBV24-1; J: TRBJ2-3; size: once; D: -; CDR3: CATRKDSLTDTQYF; DNA: TGTGCCACCAGAAAGGACAGCCTCACAGATACGCAGTATTTT
V: TRBV12-3/TRBV12-4; J: TRBJ1-6; size: few; D: -; CDR3: CASSIYRDSPLHF; DNA: TGTGCCAGCAGTATTTACAGGGATTCACCCCTCCACTTT
V: TRBV21-1; J: TRBJ1-3; size: -; D: -; CDR3: CASSKVMENSGNTIYF; DNA: TGTGCCAGCAGCAAAGTGATGGAGAACTCTGGAAACACCATATATTTT
V: TRBV3-1/TRBV3-2; J: TRBJ1-2; size: few; D: -; CDR3: CASSQDLVLQGKRSGYTF; DNA: TGTGCCAGCAGCCAAGATCTCGTTTTGCAGGGGAAGAGGAGCGGCTACACCTTC
V: TRBV18; J: TRBJ1-5; size: -; D: TRBD1; CDR3: CASSPRGQGALDQPQHF; DNA: TGTGCCAGCTCACCACGGGGACAGGGGGCGTTGGATCAGCCCCAGCATTTT
V: TRBV19; J: TRBJ1-1; size: -; D: TRBD1; CDR3: CASSISGLFTGVTEAFF; DNA: TGTGCCAGTAGTATTTCTGGACTTTTTACAGGGGTGACTGAAGCTTTCTTT